The next 24 T cell receptor beta chains were all read from a single sample in a study of blood T cell repertoires in COVID-19. Sequenced by immunoSEQ multiplex PCR; TCRdb stores in-frame clones only, minus some. The sample lists just under 95,000 clones, 80% occurring once. Sequencing was carried out using peripheral blood. These receptors came from a human donor in a cohort sampled during active COVID-19.

The rearrangement joins TRBV27 to TRBJ1-1; 10 nucleotides align to TRBD1. CDR1 and CDR2 (germline): MNHEY, SMNVEV (reference sequence). V trimming: 6 bases; J trimming: 0 bases; junction bases outside the gene matches: 7. The CDR3 sequence is 16 residues long. CDR3 DNA: TGTGCCAGCAGAAGGACAGGGGGTTCCTTGAACACTGAAGCTTTCTTT. It yields the protein CASRRTGGSLNTEAFF.

The genes are TRBV30 and TRBJ2-3; no definite D call. CDR1 is GTSNPN and CDR2 is SVGIG in the germline V gene (reference sequence). This CDR3 is 12 amino acids long. The V gene lost 2 bases and the J gene lost 4 bases, with 7 bases spanning the gap. The CDR3 spells CAWSIPPDTQYF. The CDR3 DNA reads TGTGCCTGGAGTATCCCTCCAGATACGCAGTATTTT.

V is TRBV18 and J is TRBJ2-7; TRBD1 matches 10 bases. From germline, CDR1 is KGHSH and CDR2 LQKENI. The CDR3 runs 13 residues. V gave up 3 bases and J gave up 6 bases; unmatched junction bases: 2. As DNA, the CDR3 is TGTGCCAGCTCACCGGGACAGGGGATCGAGCAGTACTTC. It codes for CASSPGQGIEQYF.

This clone has just a few counts. The rearrangement links TRBV25-1 to TRBJ1-2; no firm D call. The CDR3 loop spans 14 amino acids. Trimming took 2 bases from V and 2 from J, leaving 9 bases between them. Germline values: CDR1 MGHDK, CDR2 SYGVNS. Written as DNA, the CDR3 is TGTGCCAGCAGTGAAGGTGGAGGGAACTATGGCTACACCTTC. As protein: CASSEGGGNYGYTF.

The rearrangement joins TRBV14 to TRBJ1-3; D remains unclear. CDR1 and CDR2 from the germline V gene are SGHDN and FVKESK. CDR3 size: 14 residues. V was cut by 2 bases and J by 4 bases, with 9 bases left in between. CDR3 sequence reads: CASSQRTPGNTIYF. The DNA of the CDR3 is TGTGCCAGCAGCCAAAGAACACCCGGAAACACCATATATTTT. Full variable domain (rest looked up from reference TRBV14 and TRBJ1-3): EAGVTQFPSHSVIEKGQTVTLRCDPISGHDNLYWYRRVMGKEIKFLLHFVKESKQDESGMPNNRFLAERTGGTYSTLKVQPAELEDSGVYFCASSQRTPGNTIYFGEGSWLTVV.

This chain links TRBV29-1 with TRBJ1-5; 9 bases match TRBD1. After removal of 6 bases from V and 4 bases from J, the junction contained 4 bases not matched to a gene. The CDR3 extends over 13 amino acids. CDR1 and CDR2 from the germline V gene are SQVTM and ANQGSEA. CDR3 in amino acids: CSVGQGLNQPQHF. In nucleotides, the CDR3 is TGCAGCGTCGGACAGGGGTTGAATCAGCCCCAGCATTTT.

In its sample, this clone was seen once. This chain's CDR3 is CASSLGDRPPEQYF. The CDR3 nucleotides read TGTGCCAGCAGCTTGGGGGACAGGCCCCCCGAGCAGTACTTC. The chain combines TRBV5-5 with TRBJ2-7; TRBD1 matches 8 bases. J was trimmed by 6 bases and V by 0 bases; bases with no gene match: 5. Looked up from germline, CDR1 is SGHKS and CDR2 is YYEKEE (reference sequence). The CDR3 has 14 amino acids.

There are a few counts of this clone. The chain is built from TRBV6-6 and TRBJ1-5, with TRBD1 identical over 7 bases. CDR3 length: 16 amino acids. V lost 0 bases to trimming and J lost 2 bases; unmatched junction nucleotides: 4. Germline loops: CDR1 MNHNY, CDR2 SVGAGI (reference sequence). CDR3 sequence reads: CASSYSRDRGNQPQHF. The CDR3 coding sequence is TGTGCCAGCAGTTACTCGCGGGACAGAGGCAATCAGCCCCAGCATTTT.

The chain has TRBV27 and TRBJ2-7; tentatively, D is TRBD2 (6 bases). Per the germline V gene, CDR1 is MNHEY and CDR2 is SMNVEV (reference sequence). CDR3 length: 14 residues. V shed 5 bases and J shed 3 bases, with 14 bases lying between them. The CDR3 loop reads CASSPTRLVYEQYF. Here the CDR3 DNA reads TGTGCCAGCAGTCCGACCCGACTAGTCTACGAGCAGTACTTC.

Concerning this clone: The junction shows a germline mismatch at one end, possibly a read error. This chain links TRBV5-4 with TRBJ2-7; 9 bases are a match to TRBD2. The CDR3 has 10 amino acids. The germline V gene has CDR1 SGHNT and CDR2 YYREEE (reference sequence). The CDR3 coding sequence is TGTGCCCCCTCGGGGGGCGGGAGGGCCTTC. Its protein is CAPSGGGRAF.

The J gene is TRBJ1-1, the V gene TRBV10-2; a possible D gene is TRBD1 (6 bases). The germline V gene encodes CDR1 WSHSY and CDR2 SAAADI. The CDR3 runs 15 residues. Trimming removed 4 bases from V and 9 bases from J, with 21 bases in between. CDR3 coding DNA: TGCGCCAGCAGTGCTCCTAACCTAAGGGGGGGAAAAGCTTTCTTT. As protein: CASSAPNLRGGKAFF.

The CDR3 reads CASSRLGAGGTDTQYF. CDR3 DNA sequence: TGTGCCAGCAGCCGTCTGGGGGCGGGAGGTACAGATACGCAGTATTTT. The chain joins TRBV11-1 to TRBJ2-3; TRBD2 agrees at 8 bases. The germline V gene has CDR1 SGHAT and CDR2 FQDESV (reference sequence). The CDR3 runs to 16 residues. V was pared by 5 bases and J by 3 bases, with 10 bases of the junction left unmatched.

The V gene is TRBV15, the J gene TRBJ1-5; TRBD1 might be the D (6 bases). The germline V gene has CDR1 LNHNV and CDR2 YYDKDF (reference sequence). This CDR3 comprises 15 residues. Trimming pared 1 base from V and 4 bases from J, leaving 11 bases between. CDR3 sequence (DNA): TGTGCCACCAGCAGAGGCCGGGACAAAAATCAGCCCCAGCATTTT. This encodes CATSRGRDKNQPQHF.

Only one count was recorded for this clone. The rearrangement links TRBV3-1 (or the pseudogene TRBV3-2) to TRBJ1-2; D is unclear. Trimming shortened V by 1 base and J by 8 bases, and 8 bases separated the two germline ends. Germline CDR1 and CDR2: LGHDT and YNNKEL (reference sequence). The CDR3 contains 12 residues. The CDR3 DNA reads as TGTGCCAGCAGCCAAGGGGCAGCCGGCTACACCTTC. Amino acids: CASSQGAAGYTF.

This chain joins TRBV30 and TRBJ1-2; no clear D. The length of the CDR3 is 12 residues. V gave up 2 bases and J gave up 7 bases, with 11 bases separating them. Per the germline V gene, CDR1 is GTSNPN and CDR2 is SVGIG (reference sequence). In nucleotides, the CDR3 is TGTGCCTGGAGTTTTACCAGGCCTGGCTACACCTTC. Protein product: CAWSFTRPGYTF.

This clone appeared once. The chain combines TRBV29-1 with TRBJ2-5, with D possibly matching TRBD1 (5 bases). The DNA end favors TRBJ2-7, so the J call may be wrong. This CDR3 comprises 14 residues. CDR1 is SQVTM, CDR2 ANQGSEA, per germline. CDR3 bases: TGCAGCGTTGTCCCACAGGTCGGCGCCTACGAGCAGTACTTC. It translates to CSVVPQVGAYEQYF.

The chain links TRBV30 to TRBJ1-2; D gene unclear. The CDR3 length is 11 residues. The V and J ends lost 4 bases and 6 bases respectively, with 9 bases between them. CDR1 is GTSNPN, CDR2 SVGIG, per germline (reference sequence). The CDR3 loop is CAWKGGDGYTF. The CDR3 nucleotides read TGTGCCTGGAAGGGCGGGGATGGCTACACCTTC.

The CDR3, as DNA: TGTGCCAGCAGCCCCCGGAGACAGGGAAGGATAAACACTGAAGCTTTCTTT. This codes for CASSPRRQGRINTEAFF. This chain uses TRBV13 with TRBJ1-1; the match to TRBD1 covers 7 bases. CDR3 length: 17 residues. V shed 5 bases and J 2 bases; nucleotides not matched to a gene: 14. Looked up from germline, CDR1 is PRHDT and CDR2 is FYEKMQ (reference sequence).

This chain connects TRBV19 to TRBJ1-2; TRBD1 aligns across 8 bases. This CDR3 spans 13 amino acids. V was clipped by 8 bases and J by 10 bases; unmatched bases: 12. Per germline, CDR1 LNHDA and CDR2 SQIVND (reference sequence). CDR3 protein: CASSLTGGDNYTF. DNA for the CDR3: TGTGCCAGTTCGCTTACAGGGGGGGACAACTACACCTTC.

CDR3 residues: CAPKGEGRTQYF. The CDR3 coding sequence is TGTGCCCCCAAGGGGGAGGGGAGGACCCAGTACTTC. The chain couples TRBV19 to TRBJ2-5; the D gene is possibly TRBD2 (7 bases). This CDR3 is 12 amino acids long. Germline V lookup: CDR1 LNHDA, CDR2 SQIVND (reference sequence). The V end lost 11 bases, the J end lost 7 bases, and 17 bases lay between the germline ends. Full variable domain (rest looked up from reference TRBV19 and TRBJ2-5): DGGITQSPKYLFRKEGQNVTLSCEQNLNHDAMYWYRQDPGQGLRLIYYSQIVNDFQKGDIAEGYSVSREKKESFPLTVTSAQKNPTAFYLCAPKGEGRTQYFGPGTRLLVL.

The chain has TRBV19 and TRBJ1-1, with D possibly TRBD1 on 5 matching bases. Trimming removed 5 bases at V and 1 base at J, with 17 bases between. Germline V gives CDR1 LNHDA, CDR2 SQIVND (reference sequence). This CDR3 is built from 16 residues. The CDR3 DNA follows: TGTGCCAGTAGTCCAAGGGGAGGACGGACGAACACTGAAGCTTTCTTT. It specifies CASSPRGGRTNTEAFF.

The V gene is TRBV7-2, the J gene TRBJ2-7; D might be TRBD2 (5 bases). Germline values: CDR1 SGHTA, CDR2 FQGNSA. The CDR3 spans 13 residues. The ends were cut back, 4 bases at V and 4 bases at J, with 11 bases in the middle. CDR3 bases: TGTGCCAGCAGCTCCTCCCGGGATTACGAGCAGTACTTC. Translated, it gives CASSSSRDYEQYF.

The CDR3 sequence: CASSPKQGGLEQYF. CDR3 in DNA: TGTGCCAGCTCACCGAAACAGGGTGGGCTCGAGCAGTACTTC. The gene calls are TRBV18 and TRBJ2-7, with a tentative D call TRBD1 (6 bases). V gave up 3 bases and J gave up 6 bases, with 15 bases separating them. Germline values: CDR1 KGHSH, CDR2 LQKENI. This CDR3 has 14 residues.

The chain combines TRBV30 with TRBJ2-3, with TRBD2 matching over 7 bases. Per the germline V gene, CDR1 is GTSNPN and CDR2 is SVGIG (reference sequence). This CDR3 region has 12 residues. The V and J ends lost 5 bases and 5 bases, in that order; junction bases with no gene match: 4. CDR3 sequence reads: CAWAGVGDTQYF. In DNA, the CDR3 is TGTGCCTGGGCGGGAGTTGGAGATACGCAGTATTTT.